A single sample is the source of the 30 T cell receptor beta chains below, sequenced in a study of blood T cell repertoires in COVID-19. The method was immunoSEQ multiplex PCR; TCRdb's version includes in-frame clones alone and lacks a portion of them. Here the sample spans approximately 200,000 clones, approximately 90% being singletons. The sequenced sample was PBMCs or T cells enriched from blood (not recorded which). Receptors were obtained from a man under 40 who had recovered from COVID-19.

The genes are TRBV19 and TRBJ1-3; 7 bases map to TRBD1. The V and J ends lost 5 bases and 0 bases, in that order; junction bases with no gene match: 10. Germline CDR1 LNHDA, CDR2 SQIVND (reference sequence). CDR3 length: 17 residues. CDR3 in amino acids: CASSGGLGQLSGNTIYF. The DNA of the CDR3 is TGTGCCAGTAGTGGGGGACTGGGACAGCTCTCTGGAAACACCATATATTTT.

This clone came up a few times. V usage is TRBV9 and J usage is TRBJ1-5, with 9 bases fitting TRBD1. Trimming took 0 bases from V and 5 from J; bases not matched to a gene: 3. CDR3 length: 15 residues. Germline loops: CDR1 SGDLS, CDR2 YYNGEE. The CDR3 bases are TGTGCCAGCAGCGTAGGGACAGGGGTTTATCAGCCCCAGCATTTT. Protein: CASSVGTGVYQPQHF.

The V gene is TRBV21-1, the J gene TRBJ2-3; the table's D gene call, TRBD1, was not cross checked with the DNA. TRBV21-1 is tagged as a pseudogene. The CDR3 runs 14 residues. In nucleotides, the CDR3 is TGTGCCAGCAGCAAAGCCAGTAGCACAGATACGCAGTATTTT. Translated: CASSKASSTDTQYF.

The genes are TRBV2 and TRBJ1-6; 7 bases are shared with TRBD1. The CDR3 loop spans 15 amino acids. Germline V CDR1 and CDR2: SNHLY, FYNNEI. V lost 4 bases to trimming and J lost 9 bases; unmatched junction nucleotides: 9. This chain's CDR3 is CASSAARGEGSPLHF. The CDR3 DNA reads TGTGCCAGCAGTGCTGCCAGGGGGGAAGGTTCACCCCTCCACTTT.

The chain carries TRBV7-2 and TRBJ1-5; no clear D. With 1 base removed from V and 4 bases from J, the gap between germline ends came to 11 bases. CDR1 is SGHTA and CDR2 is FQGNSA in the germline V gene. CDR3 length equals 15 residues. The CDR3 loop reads CASSLGGRTNQPQHF. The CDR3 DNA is TGTGCCAGCAGCTTAGGAGGCAGAACTAATCAGCCCCAGCATTTT.

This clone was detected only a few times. The CDR3 sequence is CSVEGTDDQPQHF. The CDR3 DNA is TGCAGCGTTGAAGGGACAGATGATCAGCCCCAGCATTTT. The chain uses TRBV29-1 and TRBJ1-5, with D maybe TRBD1 (6 bases). From germline, CDR1 is SQVTM and CDR2 ANQGSEA. The CDR3 consists of 13 residues. Trimming shortened V by 1 base and J by 5 bases, and 9 bases separated the two germline ends.

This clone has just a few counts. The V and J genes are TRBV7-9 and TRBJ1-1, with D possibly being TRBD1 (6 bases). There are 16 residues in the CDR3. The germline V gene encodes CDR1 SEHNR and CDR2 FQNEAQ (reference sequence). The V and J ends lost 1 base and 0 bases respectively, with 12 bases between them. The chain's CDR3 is CASSLGADRLNTEAFF. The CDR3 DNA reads TGTGCCAGCAGCTTAGGGGCGGACAGACTGAACACTGAAGCTTTCTTT.

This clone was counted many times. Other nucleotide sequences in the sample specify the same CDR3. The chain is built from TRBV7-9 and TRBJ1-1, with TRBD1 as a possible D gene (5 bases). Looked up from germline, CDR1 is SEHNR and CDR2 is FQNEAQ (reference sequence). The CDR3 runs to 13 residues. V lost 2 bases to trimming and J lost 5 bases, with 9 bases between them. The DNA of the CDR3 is TGTGCCAGCAGCTTATCCGGGGGAACTGAAGCTTTCTTT. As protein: CASSLSGGTEAFF.

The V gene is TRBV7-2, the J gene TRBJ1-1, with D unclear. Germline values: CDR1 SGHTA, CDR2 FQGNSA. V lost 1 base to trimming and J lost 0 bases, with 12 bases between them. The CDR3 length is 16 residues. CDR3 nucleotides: TGTGCCAGCAGCTTAGTATCTAGAGGGCTGAACACTGAAGCTTTCTTT. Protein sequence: CASSLVSRGLNTEAFF.

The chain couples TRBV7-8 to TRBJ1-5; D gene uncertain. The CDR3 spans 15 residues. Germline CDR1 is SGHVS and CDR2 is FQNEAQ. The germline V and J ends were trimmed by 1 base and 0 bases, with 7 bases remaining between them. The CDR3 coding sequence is TGTGCCAGCAGCTTAGGAGATGTTAGCAATCAGCCCCAGCATTTT. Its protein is CASSLGDVSNQPQHF.

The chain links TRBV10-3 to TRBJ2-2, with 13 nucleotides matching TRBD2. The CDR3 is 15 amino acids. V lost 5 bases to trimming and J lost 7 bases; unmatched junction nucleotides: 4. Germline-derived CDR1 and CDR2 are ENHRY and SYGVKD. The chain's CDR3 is CAISTSGRAFGELFF. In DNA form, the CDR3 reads TGTGCCATCAGTACTAGCGGGAGGGCCTTCGGGGAGCTGTTTTTT.

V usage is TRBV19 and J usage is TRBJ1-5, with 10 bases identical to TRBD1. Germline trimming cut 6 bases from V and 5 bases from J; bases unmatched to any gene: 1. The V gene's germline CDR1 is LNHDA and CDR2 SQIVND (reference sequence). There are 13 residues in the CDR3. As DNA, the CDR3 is TGTGCCAGTAGAGGGACAGGGGATCAGCCCCAGCATTTT. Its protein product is CASRGTGDQPQHF.

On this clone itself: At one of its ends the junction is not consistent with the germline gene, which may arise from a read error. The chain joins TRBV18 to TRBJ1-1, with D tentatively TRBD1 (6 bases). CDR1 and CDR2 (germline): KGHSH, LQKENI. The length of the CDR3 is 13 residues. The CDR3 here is CASLPGANTEAFF. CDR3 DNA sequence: TGTGCCAGCTTACCAGGGGCAAACACTGAAGCTTTCTTT.

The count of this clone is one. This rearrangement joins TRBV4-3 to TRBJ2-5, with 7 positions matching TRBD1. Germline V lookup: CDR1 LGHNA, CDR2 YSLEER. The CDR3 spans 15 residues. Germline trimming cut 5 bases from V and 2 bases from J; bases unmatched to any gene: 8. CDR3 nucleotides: TGCGCCAGCAGCAAGAACAGGGGCCAGCAAGAGACCCAGTACTTC. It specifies CASSKNRGQQETQYF.

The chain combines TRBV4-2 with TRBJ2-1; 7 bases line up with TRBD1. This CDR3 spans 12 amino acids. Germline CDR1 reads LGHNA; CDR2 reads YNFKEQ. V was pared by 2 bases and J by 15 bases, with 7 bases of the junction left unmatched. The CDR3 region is CASSQPPGQRFF. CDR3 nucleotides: TGTGCCAGCAGCCAACCGCCGGGACAGAGGTTCTTC.

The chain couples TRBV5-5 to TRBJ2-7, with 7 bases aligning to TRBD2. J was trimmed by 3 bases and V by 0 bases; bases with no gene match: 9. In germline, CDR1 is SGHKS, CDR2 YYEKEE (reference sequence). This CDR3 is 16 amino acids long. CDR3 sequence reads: CASSLGPGLTHYEQYF. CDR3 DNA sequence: TGTGCCAGCAGCTTGGGGCCGGGACTAACCCACTACGAGCAGTACTTC.

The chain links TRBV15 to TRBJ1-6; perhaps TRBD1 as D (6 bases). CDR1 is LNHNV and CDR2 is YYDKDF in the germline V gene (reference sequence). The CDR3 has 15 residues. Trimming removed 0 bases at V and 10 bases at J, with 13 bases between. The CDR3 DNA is TGTGCCACCAGCAGAGATCGGGGGGCACAATCACCCCTCCACTTT. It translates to CATSRDRGAQSPLHF.

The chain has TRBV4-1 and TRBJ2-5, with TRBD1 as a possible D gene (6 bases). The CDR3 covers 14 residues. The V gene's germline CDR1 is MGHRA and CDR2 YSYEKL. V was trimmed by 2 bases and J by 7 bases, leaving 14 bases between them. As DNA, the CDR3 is TGCGCCAGCAGCCAACCACAGGGAAGATGGACCCAGTACTTC. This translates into CASSQPQGRWTQYF.

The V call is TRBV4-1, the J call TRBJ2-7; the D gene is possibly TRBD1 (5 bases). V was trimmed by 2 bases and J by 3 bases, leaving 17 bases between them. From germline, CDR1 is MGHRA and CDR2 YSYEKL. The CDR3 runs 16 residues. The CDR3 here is CASSQSISRQSYEQYF. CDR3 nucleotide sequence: TGCGCCAGCAGCCAATCAATTAGTAGACAGAGCTACGAGCAGTACTTC.

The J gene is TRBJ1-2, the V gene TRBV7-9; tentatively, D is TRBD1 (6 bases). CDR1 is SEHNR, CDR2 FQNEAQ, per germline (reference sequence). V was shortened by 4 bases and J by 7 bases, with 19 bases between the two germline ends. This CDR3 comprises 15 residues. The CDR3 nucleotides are TGTGCCAGCAGCTCGCCGGGACAAGGGACGGCTGGCTACACCTTC. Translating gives CASSSPGQGTAGYTF.

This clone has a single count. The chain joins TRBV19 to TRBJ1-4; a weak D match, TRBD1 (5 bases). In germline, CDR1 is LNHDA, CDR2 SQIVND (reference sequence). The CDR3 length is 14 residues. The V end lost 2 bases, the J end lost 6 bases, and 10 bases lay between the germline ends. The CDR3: CASSIRWGDEKLFF. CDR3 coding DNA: TGTGCCAGTAGTATACGATGGGGCGATGAAAAACTGTTTTTT.

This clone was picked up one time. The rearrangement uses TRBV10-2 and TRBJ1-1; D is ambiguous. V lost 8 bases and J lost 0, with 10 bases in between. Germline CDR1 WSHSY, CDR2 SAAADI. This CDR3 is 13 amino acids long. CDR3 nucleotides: TGCGCCAGCCATGACTGGATGAACACTGAAGCTTTCTTT. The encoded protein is CASHDWMNTEAFF.

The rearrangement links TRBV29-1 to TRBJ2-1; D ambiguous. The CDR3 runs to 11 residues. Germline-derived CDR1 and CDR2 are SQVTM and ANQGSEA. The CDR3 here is CSTPKNNEQFF. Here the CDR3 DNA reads TGCAGTACCCCTAAGAACAATGAGCAGTTCTTC.

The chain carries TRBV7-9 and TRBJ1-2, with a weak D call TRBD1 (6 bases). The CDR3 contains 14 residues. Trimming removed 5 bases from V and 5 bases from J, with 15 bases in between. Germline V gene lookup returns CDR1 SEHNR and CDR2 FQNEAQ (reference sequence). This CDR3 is CASSLGQGVYGYTF. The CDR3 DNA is TGTGCCAGCAGCCTGGGACAAGGGGTTTATGGCTACACCTTC. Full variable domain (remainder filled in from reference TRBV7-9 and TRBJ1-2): DTGVSQNPRHKITKRGQNVTFRCDPISEHNRLYWYRQTLGQGPEFLTYFQNEAQLEKSRLLSDRFSAERPKGSFSTLEIQRTEQGDSAMYLCASSLGQGVYGYTFGSGTRLTVV.

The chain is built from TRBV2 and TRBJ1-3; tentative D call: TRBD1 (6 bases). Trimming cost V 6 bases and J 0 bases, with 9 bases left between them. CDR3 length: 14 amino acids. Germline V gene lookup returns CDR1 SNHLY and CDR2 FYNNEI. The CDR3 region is CASRDSYSGNTIYF. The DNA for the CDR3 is TGTGCCAGCAGGGACAGCTACTCTGGAAACACCATATATTTT.

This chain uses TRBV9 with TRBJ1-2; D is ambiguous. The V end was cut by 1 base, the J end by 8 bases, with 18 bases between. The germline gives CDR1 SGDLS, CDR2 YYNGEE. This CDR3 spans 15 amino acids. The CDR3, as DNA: TGTGCCAGCAGCGTATCGGTGGGTCGGGATTTCGGCTACACCTTC. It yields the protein CASSVSVGRDFGYTF. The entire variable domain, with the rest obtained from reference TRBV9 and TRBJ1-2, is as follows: DSGVTQTPKHLITATGQRVTLRCSPRSGDLSVYWYQQSLDQGLQFLIQYYNGEERAKGNILERFSAQQFPDLHSELNLSSLELGDSALYFCASSVSVGRDFGYTFGSGTRLTVV.

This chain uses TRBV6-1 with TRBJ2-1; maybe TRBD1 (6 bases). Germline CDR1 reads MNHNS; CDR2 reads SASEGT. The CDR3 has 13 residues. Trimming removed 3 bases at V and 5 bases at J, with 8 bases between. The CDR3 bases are TGTGCCAGCAGTGAGGGGACACACAATGAGCAGTTCTTC. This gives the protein CASSEGTHNEQFF.

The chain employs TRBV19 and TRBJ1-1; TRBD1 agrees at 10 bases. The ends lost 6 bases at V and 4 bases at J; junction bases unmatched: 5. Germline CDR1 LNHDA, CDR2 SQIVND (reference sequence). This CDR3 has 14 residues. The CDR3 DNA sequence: TGTGCCAGTAGCCCTCGGACAGGGGGCACTGAAGCTTTCTTT. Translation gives CASSPRTGGTEAFF.

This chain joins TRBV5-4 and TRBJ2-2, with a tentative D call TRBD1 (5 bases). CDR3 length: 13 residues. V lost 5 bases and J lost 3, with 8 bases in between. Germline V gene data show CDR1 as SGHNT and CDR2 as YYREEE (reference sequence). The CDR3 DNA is TGTGCCAGCAGATTCAGGGACACCGGGGAGCTGTTTTTT. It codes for CASRFRDTGELFF.

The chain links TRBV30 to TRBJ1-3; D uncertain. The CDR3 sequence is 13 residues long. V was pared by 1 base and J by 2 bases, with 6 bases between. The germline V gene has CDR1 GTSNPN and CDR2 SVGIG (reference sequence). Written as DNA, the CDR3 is TGTGCCTGGAGTGGGGAGACTGGAAACACCATATATTTT. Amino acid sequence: CAWSGETGNTIYF.